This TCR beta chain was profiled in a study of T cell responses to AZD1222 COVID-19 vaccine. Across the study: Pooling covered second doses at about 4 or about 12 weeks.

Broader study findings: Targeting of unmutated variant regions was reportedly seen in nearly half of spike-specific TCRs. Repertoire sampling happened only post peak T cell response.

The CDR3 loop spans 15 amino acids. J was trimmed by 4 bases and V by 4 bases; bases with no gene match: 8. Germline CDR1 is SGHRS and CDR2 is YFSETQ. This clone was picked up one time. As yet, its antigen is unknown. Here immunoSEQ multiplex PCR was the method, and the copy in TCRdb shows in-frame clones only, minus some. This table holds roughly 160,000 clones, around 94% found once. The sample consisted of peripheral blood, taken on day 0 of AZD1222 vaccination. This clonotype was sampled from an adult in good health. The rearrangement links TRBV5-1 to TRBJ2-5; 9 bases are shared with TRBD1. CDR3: CASSKSGTGRETQYF. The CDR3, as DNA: TGCGCCAGCAGCAAATCCGGGACAGGGAGAGAGACCCAGTACTTC.